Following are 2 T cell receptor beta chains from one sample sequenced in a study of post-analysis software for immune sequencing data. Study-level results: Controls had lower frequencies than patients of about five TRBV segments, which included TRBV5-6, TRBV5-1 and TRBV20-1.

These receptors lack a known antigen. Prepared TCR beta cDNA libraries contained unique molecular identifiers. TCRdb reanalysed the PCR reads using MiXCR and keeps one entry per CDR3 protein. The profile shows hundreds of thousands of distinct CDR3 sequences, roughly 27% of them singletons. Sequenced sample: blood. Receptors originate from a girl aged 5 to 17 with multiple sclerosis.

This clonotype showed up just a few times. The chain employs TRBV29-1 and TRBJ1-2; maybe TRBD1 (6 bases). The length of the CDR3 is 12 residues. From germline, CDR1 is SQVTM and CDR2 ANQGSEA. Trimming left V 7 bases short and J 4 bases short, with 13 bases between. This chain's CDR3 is CSASQGSYGYTF. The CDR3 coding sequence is TGCAGCGCCTCACAGGGATCCTATGGCTACACCTTC.

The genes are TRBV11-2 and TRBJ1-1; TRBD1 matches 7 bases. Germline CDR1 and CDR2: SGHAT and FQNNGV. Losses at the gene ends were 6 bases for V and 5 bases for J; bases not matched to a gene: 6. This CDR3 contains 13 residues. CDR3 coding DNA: TGTGCCAGCAGAGTAAGCAGGGGGACTGAAGCTTTCTTT. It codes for CASRVSRGTEAFF.